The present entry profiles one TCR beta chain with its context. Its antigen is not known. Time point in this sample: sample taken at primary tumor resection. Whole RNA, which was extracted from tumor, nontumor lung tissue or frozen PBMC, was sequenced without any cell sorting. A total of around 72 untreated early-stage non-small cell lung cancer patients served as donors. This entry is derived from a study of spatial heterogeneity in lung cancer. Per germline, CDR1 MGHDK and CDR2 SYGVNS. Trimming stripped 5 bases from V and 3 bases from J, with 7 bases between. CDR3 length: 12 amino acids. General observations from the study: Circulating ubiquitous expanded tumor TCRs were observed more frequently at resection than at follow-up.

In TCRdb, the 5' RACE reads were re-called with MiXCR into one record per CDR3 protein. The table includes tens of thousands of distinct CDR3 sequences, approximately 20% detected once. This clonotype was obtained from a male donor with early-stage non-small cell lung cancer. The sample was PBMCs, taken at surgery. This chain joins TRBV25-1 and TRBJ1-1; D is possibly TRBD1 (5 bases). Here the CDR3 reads CASSKGDTEAFF. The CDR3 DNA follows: TGTGCCAGCAGTAAAGGGGACACTGAAGCTTTCTTT.